This TCR beta chain was profiled in a study of blood T cell repertoires in COVID-19. Study as a whole: PBMCs, B-cell-depleted T cells, or T cells were the source of the cDNA or gDNA that made up the material.

V lost 7 bases and J 3 bases, leaving 22 bases between the germline ends. Germline CDR1 reads MDHEN; CDR2 reads SYDVKM. The CDR3 is 16 amino acids. Measured with immunoSEQ multiplex PCR; TCRdb has only the in-frame clones, and not every one. The table records roughly 60,000 clones, 80% to 85% of them present only once. The receptor was derived from a man aged 25 to 40 with COVID-19, enrolled during active disease. Sequencing was carried out using peripheral blood. The rearrangement joins TRBV28 to TRBJ2-7; D perhaps matches TRBD2 (6 bases). CDR3 in DNA: TGTGCCAGCACCCCGCGGGGCGGGATTGGGGGCTACGAGCAGTACTTC. Encoded protein: CASTPRGGIGGYEQYF. The full variable domain, completed using reference TRBV28 and TRBJ2-7, is DVKVTQSSRYLVKRTGEKVFLECVQDMDHENMFWYRQDPGLGLRLIYFSYDVKMKEKGDIPEGYSVSREKKERFSLILESASTNQTSMYLCASTPRGGIGGYEQYFGPGTRLTVT.